This passage covers 17 T cell receptor beta chains from one sample sequenced in a study of lymphopenia after photon versus proton radiotherapy. Libraries were prepared by immunoSEQ multiplex PCR; TCRdb keeps only in-frame clonotypes and omits some of them. Among tens of thousands of clones listed, approximately 95% were seen once. The starting material was peripheral blood, obtained from a patient treated with photon-based radiotherapy. Source of these receptors: a woman aged 45 to 65 with cholangiocarcinoma.

The DNA of the CDR3 is TGTGCCAGCAAATACAGGGACATGAACACTGAAGCTTTCTTT. This codes for CASKYRDMNTEAFF. The V call is TRBV6-6, the J call TRBJ1-1; tentative D call: TRBD1 (6 bases). V shed 7 bases and J shed 0 bases, with 12 bases lying between them. In germline, CDR1 is MNHNY, CDR2 SVGAGI (reference sequence). The CDR3 loop spans 14 amino acids.

This sequence joins TRBV30 and TRBJ1-3; D is perhaps TRBD1 (5 bases). From germline, CDR1 is GTSNPN and CDR2 SVGIG (reference sequence). This CDR3 spans 14 amino acids. Deletions cut 3 bases from V and 6 bases from J, with 15 bases between. The CDR3, as DNA: TGTGCCTGGAGGGTCGGGGGAATCTTAAACACCATATATTTT. Translating gives CAWRVGGILNTIYF.

This CDR3 reads CASSRGQGGADTQYF. CDR3 nucleotides: TGTGCCAGCAGCCGGGGACAGGGAGGAGCAGATACGCAGTATTTT. The rearrangement links TRBV7-6 to TRBJ2-3, with TRBD1 matching 9 bases. CDR1 is SGHVS and CDR2 is FNYEAQ in the germline V gene. This CDR3 contains 15 residues. Germline trimming cut 5 bases from V and 4 bases from J; bases unmatched to any gene: 7.

The V and J genes are TRBV6-5 and TRBJ2-1, with a tentative D call TRBD2 (5 bases). The CDR3 is 15 residues long. Germline V gene sequence: CDR1 MNHEY, CDR2 SVGAGI. V lost 2 bases, J lost 9 bases, and 17 bases lay in between. As DNA, the CDR3 is TGTGCCAGCAGTTACCACGGTCGAGCGGTCGGTGAGCAGTTCTTC. Translation: CASSYHGRAVGEQFF.

This chain uses TRBV9 with TRBJ1-1; no clear D. Germline V gene data show CDR1 as SGDLS and CDR2 as YYNGEE. V lost 3 bases, J lost 3 bases, and 9 bases lay in between. CDR3 size: 13 residues. The CDR3 DNA follows: TGTGCCAGCAGCGAACAGTTATACACTGAAGCTTTCTTT. This encodes CASSEQLYTEAFF.

The J gene is TRBJ2-5, the V gene TRBV27; 9 bases line up with TRBD1. The J call may be in error: the DNA end matches TRBJ2-7 better. Looked up from germline, CDR1 is MNHEY and CDR2 is SMNVEV (reference sequence). This CDR3 spans 15 amino acids. In nucleotides, the CDR3 is TGTGCCAGCAGTACCATTCGGGACAGGGTGTCCGAGCAGTACTTC. Its translation: CASSTIRDRVSEQYF.

V and J are TRBV5-4 and TRBJ1-4; possible D gene TRBD1, 5 bases. The length of the CDR3 is 16 residues. Per the germline V gene, CDR1 is SGHNT and CDR2 is YYREEE (reference sequence). The V end was cut by 2 bases, the J end by 4 bases, with 15 bases between. The CDR3 loop reads CASSFKGIAGNEKLFF. CDR3 coding DNA: TGTGCCAGCAGCTTTAAGGGGATTGCGGGTAATGAAAAACTGTTTTTT.

J is TRBJ2-7 and V is TRBV6-1; no firm D call. Germline values: CDR1 MNHNS, CDR2 SASEGT. This CDR3 is 12 amino acids long. V was clipped by 6 bases and J by 10 bases, with 16 bases between them. DNA for the CDR3: TGTGCCAGCAGGGCATCCGTAACATATCAGTACTTC. Amino acid sequence: CASRASVTYQYF.

V usage is TRBV2 and J usage is TRBJ1-4; no clear D. This CDR3 comprises 12 residues. Germline V CDR1 and CDR2: SNHLY, FYNNEI. V was shortened by 3 bases and J by 4 bases, with 3 bases between the two germline ends. The CDR3 reads CASSDGNEKLFF. The CDR3 nucleotides read TGTGCCAGCAGTGACGGTAATGAAAAACTGTTTTTT.

V usage is TRBV6-5 and J usage is TRBJ1-2; no clear D gene. The germline V gene has CDR1 MNHEY and CDR2 SVGAGI. This CDR3 region has 13 residues. Trimming shortened V by 3 bases and J by 4 bases, and 9 bases separated the two germline ends. The CDR3 coding sequence is TGTGCCAGCAGTTATTACGCAGCCTATGGCTACACCTTC. The encoded protein is CASSYYAAYGYTF.

The count of this clone is one. The chain links TRBV28 to TRBJ1-1; D might be TRBD1 (5 bases). This CDR3 has 14 amino acids. The V and J ends lost 5 bases and 7 bases respectively, with 17 bases between them. The germline CDR1 and CDR2 sequences are MDHEN and SYDVKM. CDR3 nucleotides: TGTGCCAGCAGTCCCAGAGGGACGCGAATTGAAGCTTTCTTT. It yields the protein CASSPRGTRIEAFF. Complete variable domain (other parts from reference TRBV28 and TRBJ1-1): DVKVTQSSRYLVKRTGEKVFLECVQDMDHENMFWYRQDPGLGLRLIYFSYDVKMKEKGDIPEGYSVSREKKERFSLILESASTNQTSMYLCASSPRGTRIEAFFGQGTRLTVV.

The chain couples TRBV5-6 to TRBJ2-1; no clear D. The CDR3 totals 11 residues. Trimming left V 4 bases short and J 6 bases short, with 5 bases between. Germline V gene sequence: CDR1 SGHDT, CDR2 YYEEEE. The CDR3 sequence is CASSQSNEQFF. CDR3 DNA: TGTGCCAGCAGCCAGTCCAATGAGCAGTTCTTC. The full variable domain, its missing parts supplied by reference TRBV5-6 and TRBJ2-1, is DAGVTQSPTHLIKTRGQQVTLRCSPKSGHDTVSWYQQALGQGPQFIFQYYEEEERQRGNFPDRFSGHQFPNYSSELNVNALLLGDSALYLCASSQSNEQFFGPGTRLTVL.

CDR3 sequence (DNA): TGTGCCAGCAGTTACACACCCGGGGCCCCTCAGTACTTC. Protein product: CASSYTPGAPQYF. The rearrangement joins TRBV6-5 to TRBJ2-4; D tentatively reads TRBD1 or TRBD2 (5 bases each). V was clipped by 2 bases and J by 12 bases, with 14 bases between them. The CDR3 loop spans 13 amino acids. CDR1 MNHEY and CDR2 SVGAGI come from the germline V gene.

V usage is TRBV4-3 and J usage is TRBJ1-5, with a tentative D call TRBD1 (5 bases). The CDR3 loop spans 14 amino acids. Germline assignment: CDR1 LGHNA and CDR2 YSLEER. Trimming took off 4 bases at V and 15 bases at J, with 22 bases between the two ends. The CDR3, as DNA: TGCGCCAGCAGCCTTTCGGCAACCGATCTGGGGGTGCATTTT. Protein: CASSLSATDLGVHF.

The V and J genes are TRBV9 and TRBJ1-1, with D tentatively TRBD1 (5 bases). This CDR3 is 12 amino acids long. Trimming took 0 bases from V and 11 from J, leaving 11 bases between them. Germline CDR1 and CDR2: SGDLS and YYNGEE. The CDR3 nucleotides read TGTGCCAGCAGCGTAGGTCCAGGGCCTGCTTTCTTT. Translating it yields CASSVGPGPAFF.

This chain links TRBV5-6 with TRBJ1-2; D unresolved. Germline V gene sequence: CDR1 SGHDT, CDR2 YYEEEE. The CDR3 loop spans 16 amino acids. V was shortened by 6 bases and J by 3 bases, with 21 bases between the two germline ends. Here the CDR3 reads CASNMRWAEGDYGYTF. The CDR3 DNA reads TGTGCCAGCAATATGAGATGGGCAGAAGGCGACTATGGCTACACCTTC.

This sequence joins TRBV13 and TRBJ2-1; 11 bases map to TRBD2. Germline V gives CDR1 PRHDT, CDR2 FYEKMQ (reference sequence). The CDR3 is 14 residues long. The V segment lost 5 bases and the J segment 5 bases; nucleotides outside the gene matches: 2. CDR3 sequence: CASSATSGDNEQFF. In DNA form, the CDR3 reads TGTGCCAGCAGCGCGACTAGCGGGGACAATGAGCAGTTCTTC.